These 4 T cell receptor beta chains share one sample of origin, sequenced in a study of OX40 agonist ivuxolimab in advanced cancers. Method: immunoSEQ multiplex PCR; TCRdb's copy keeps in-frame clones and lacks some. The table records fewer than 75,000 clones, around 87% of them present only once. Specimen: CD4+ or CD8+ T cells sorted from blood, collected in a trial of the OX40 agonist ivuxolimab. Receptors originate from an adult with an advanced solid tumor such as melanoma, head and neck, liver or kidney cancer.

V and J are TRBV30 and TRBJ1-1; TRBD1 is a possible D gene (6 bases). This CDR3 has 13 residues. Germline V gives CDR1 GTSNPN, CDR2 SVGIG (reference sequence). With 5 bases removed from V and 4 bases from J, the gap between germline ends came to 14 bases. The CDR3 loop is CAWDKGGGTEAFF. The DNA of the CDR3 is TGTGCCTGGGACAAAGGGGGGGGCACTGAAGCTTTCTTT.

This sequence joins TRBV4-3 and TRBJ1-2, with D maybe TRBD1 (6 bases). The CDR3 is 15 residues long. The germline V gene encodes CDR1 LGHNA and CDR2 YSLEER. Trimming took 4 bases from V and 2 from J, leaving 14 bases between them. CDR3: CASSLLLQGNYGYTF. The CDR3 DNA reads as TGCGCCAGCAGCCTCTTACTACAGGGAAACTATGGCTACACCTTC.

The V call is TRBV4-1, the J call TRBJ1-6; a possible D gene is TRBD1 (6 bases). Germline CDR1 and CDR2: MGHRA and YSYEKL. Trimming left V 2 bases short and J 5 bases short, with 19 bases between. The CDR3 has 18 amino acids. CDR3 sequence (DNA): TGCGCCAGCAGCCAACCCTCGGGGTGGGGGCCCGATAATTCACCCCTCCACTTT. Protein product: CASSQPSGWGPDNSPLHF.

J is TRBJ2-3 and V is TRBV18; D call uncertain. The V gene's germline CDR1 is KGHSH and CDR2 LQKENI. V was cut by 2 bases and J by 1 base, with 10 bases left in between. The CDR3 totals 15 residues. The CDR3 loop is CASSPTQDRTDTQYF. The CDR3 DNA follows: TGTGCCAGCTCACCAACCCAGGATCGCACAGATACGCAGTATTTT.